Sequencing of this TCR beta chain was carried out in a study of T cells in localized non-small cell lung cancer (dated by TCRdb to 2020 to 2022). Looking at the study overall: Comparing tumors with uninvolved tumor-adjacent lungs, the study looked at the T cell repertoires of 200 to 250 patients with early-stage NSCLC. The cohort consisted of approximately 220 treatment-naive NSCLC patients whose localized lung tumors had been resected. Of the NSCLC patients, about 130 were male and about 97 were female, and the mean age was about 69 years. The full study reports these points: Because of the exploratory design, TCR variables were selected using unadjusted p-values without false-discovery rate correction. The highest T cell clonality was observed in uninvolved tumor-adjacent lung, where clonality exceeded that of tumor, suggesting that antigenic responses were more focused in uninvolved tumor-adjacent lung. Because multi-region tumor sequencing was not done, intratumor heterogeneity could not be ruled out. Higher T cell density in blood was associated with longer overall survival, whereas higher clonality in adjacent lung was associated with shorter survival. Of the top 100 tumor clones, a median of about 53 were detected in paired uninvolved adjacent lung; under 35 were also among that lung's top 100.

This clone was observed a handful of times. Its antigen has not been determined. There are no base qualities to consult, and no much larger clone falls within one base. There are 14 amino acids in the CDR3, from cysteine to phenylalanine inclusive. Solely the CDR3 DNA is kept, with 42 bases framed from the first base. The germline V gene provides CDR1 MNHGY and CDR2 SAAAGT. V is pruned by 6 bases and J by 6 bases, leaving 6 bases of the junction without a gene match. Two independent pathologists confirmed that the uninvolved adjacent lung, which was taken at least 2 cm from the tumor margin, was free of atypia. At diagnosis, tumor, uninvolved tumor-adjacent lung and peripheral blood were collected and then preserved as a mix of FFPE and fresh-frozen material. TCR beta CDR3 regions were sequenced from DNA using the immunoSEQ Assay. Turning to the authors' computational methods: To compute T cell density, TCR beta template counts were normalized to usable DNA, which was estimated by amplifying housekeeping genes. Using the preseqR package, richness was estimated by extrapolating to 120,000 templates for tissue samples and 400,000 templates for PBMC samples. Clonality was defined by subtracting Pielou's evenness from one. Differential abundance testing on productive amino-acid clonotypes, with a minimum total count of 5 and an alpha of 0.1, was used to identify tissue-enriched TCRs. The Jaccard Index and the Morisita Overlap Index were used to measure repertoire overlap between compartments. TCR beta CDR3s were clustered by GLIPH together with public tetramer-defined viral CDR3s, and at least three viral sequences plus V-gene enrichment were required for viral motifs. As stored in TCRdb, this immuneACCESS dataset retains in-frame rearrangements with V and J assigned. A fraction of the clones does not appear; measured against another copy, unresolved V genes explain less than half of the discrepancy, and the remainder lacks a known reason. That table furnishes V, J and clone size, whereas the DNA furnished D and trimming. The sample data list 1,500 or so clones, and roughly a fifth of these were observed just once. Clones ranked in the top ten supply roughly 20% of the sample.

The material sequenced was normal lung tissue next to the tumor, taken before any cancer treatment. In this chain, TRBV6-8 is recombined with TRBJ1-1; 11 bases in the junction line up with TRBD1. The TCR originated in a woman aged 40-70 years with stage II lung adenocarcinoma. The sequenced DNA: TGTGCCAGCAGACAGGACAGGGGGCCTTCTGAAGCTTTCTTT. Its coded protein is CASRQDRGPSEAFF.